Listed here are 8 T cell receptor beta chains from one sample, sequenced in a study of T cells in Graves' hyperthyroidism and ophthalmopathy. It was RNA transcripts that yielded the amplified TCR beta CDR3 regions. The primer set for the first-round RT-PCR of the TCR CDR3 was HTBI. TCRdb re-analysed the multiplex PCR reads in MiXCR, keeping a single row per CDR3 protein. The sample has about 210,000 distinct CDR3 sequences, approximately 17% seen once. Sequencing was carried out using blood. The origin of the receptors is a man aged 45-65 years with Graves' hyperthyroidism.

This clonotype was detected a few times. This sequence joins TRBV5-4 and TRBJ1-4, with 9 bases matching TRBD1. The CDR3 runs 15 residues. Per the germline V gene, CDR1 is SGHNT and CDR2 is YYREEE (reference sequence). Trimming took 0 bases from V and 7 from J; bases not matched to a gene: 4. CDR3 sequence reads: CASSLGGTGIEKLFF. CDR3 bases: TGTGCCAGCAGCTTGGGTGGGACAGGGATTGAAAAACTGTTTTTT.

The CDR3 DNA follows: TGTGCCAGCAGCTTCAACACCGGGACTGAAGCTTTCTTT. Residues: CASSFNTGTEAFF. V gene TRBV7-3 combines with J gene TRBJ1-1; D not certain. The germline V gene has CDR1 SGHTA and CDR2 FQGTGA. Trimming pared 3 bases from V and 5 bases from J, leaving 10 bases between. The CDR3 consists of 13 residues. Supplemented by reference TRBV7-3 and TRBJ1-1, the full variable domain reads GAGVSQTPSNKVTEKGKYVELRCDPISGHTALYWYRQSLGQGPEFLIYFQGTGAADDSGLPNDRFFAVRPEGSVSTLKIQRTERGDSAVYLCASSFNTGTEAFFGQGTRLTVV.

Points on this clonotype: A single base separates this from a much larger clone, so it may be a read error. V usage is TRBV20-1 and J usage is TRBJ1-1; 7 nucleotides agree with TRBD1. With V trimmed by 4 bases and J by 9 bases, 8 bases remained unmatched. This CDR3 comprises 12 residues. Germline V gives CDR1 DFQATT, CDR2 SNEGSKA (reference sequence). CDR3 sequence: CSAKGQLAKAFF. Here the CDR3 DNA reads TGCAGTGCTAAGGGACAGCTGGCTAAAGCTTTCTTT.

The chain carries TRBV11-2 and TRBJ1-1; the D gene is possibly TRBD1 (6 bases). CDR3 length: 15 residues. From germline, CDR1 is SGHAT and CDR2 FQNNGV. Trimming pared 4 bases from V and 2 bases from J, leaving 14 bases between. The CDR3 DNA reads as TGTGCCAGCAGCTCCGACAGGATACGCAACACTGAAGCTTTCTTT. Its protein product is CASSSDRIRNTEAFF. Variable domain in full (rest from reference TRBV11-2 and TRBJ1-1): EAGVAQSPRYKIIEKRQSVAFWCNPISGHATLYWYQQILGQGPKLLIQFQNNGVVDDSQLPKDRFSAERLKGVDSTLKIQPAKLEDSAVYLCASSSDRIRNTEAFFGQGTRLTVV.

The chain couples TRBV10-3 to TRBJ2-1; 7 bases are shared with TRBD2. The V gene end was trimmed by 9 bases and the J gene end by 9 bases; junction bases not matched to a gene: 8. Per the germline V gene, CDR1 is ENHRY and CDR2 is SYGVKD. This CDR3 has 12 amino acids. The CDR3 sequence is CAISGLVSEQFF. The CDR3 DNA follows: TGTGCCATTTCTGGACTAGTCTCTGAGCAGTTCTTC.

The chain uses TRBV7-9 and TRBJ2-6; D possibly corresponds to TRBD1 (5 bases). CDR3 size: 15 residues. V dropped 2 bases and J dropped 2 bases, with 7 bases sitting between them. Germline CDR1 and CDR2: SEHNR and FQNEAQ (reference sequence). The CDR3 sequence is CASSLFRAGANVLTF. The CDR3 coding sequence is TGTGCCAGCAGCTTATTCAGGGCTGGGGCCAACGTCCTGACTTTC.

This chain joins TRBV10-2 and TRBJ2-7, with TRBD2 matching 8 bases. Germline CDR1 and CDR2: WSHSY and SAAADI. After removal of 0 bases from V and 6 bases from J, the junction contained 10 bases not matched to a gene. This CDR3 comprises 16 residues. The CDR3 sequence is CASSESRTGGPSEQYF. The CDR3 DNA follows: TGCGCCAGCAGTGAGTCTCGAACGGGAGGGCCAAGCGAGCAGTACTTC.

The V gene is TRBV28, the J gene TRBJ2-1; 12 bases agree with TRBD2. CDR1 and CDR2 from the germline V gene are MDHEN and SYDVKM. The CDR3 loop spans 18 amino acids. With V trimmed by 2 bases and J by 8 bases, 13 bases remained unmatched. CDR3 sequence (DNA): TGTGCCAGCAGTTTAATCGGGCTAGCGGGAGGGCCGCCGGATGAGCAGTTCTTC. This sequence encodes CASSLIGLAGGPPDEQFF.